Sequencing of this T cell receptor beta chain was carried out in a study of cytomegalovirus exposure and HLA in healthy donors. This clone was observed a handful of times. This specimen includes other DNA sequences encoding the same CDR3. CDR1 and CDR2 from the germline V gene are MDHEN and SYDVKM. The CDR3 consists of 12 residues. Trimming cost V 2 bases and J 4 bases, with 3 bases left between them. PCR amplification relied on 60 Vbeta primers (plus 13 Jbeta primers). Using immunoSEQ multiplex PCR, the repertoire was profiled, and TCRdb retains in-frame clones only, with some absent. Among under 85,000 clones listed, roughly four fifths were seen once.

The sequence came from a woman aged 30 to 39 in good health and CMV-seropositive. The rearrangement joins TRBV28 to TRBJ1-5; D remains unclear. Sequenced material: PBMCs. CDR3 nucleotides: TGTGCCAGCAGTTTACGGAATCAGCCCCAGCATTTT. It is translated as CASSLRNQPQHF.